The 25 T cell receptor beta chains in this list originate from one sample, sequenced in a study of shared clonotypes between healthy human individuals. Repertoires were generated with immunoSEQ multiplex PCR, while TCRdb's copy carries only in-frame clones and drops some. This table holds 640,000 or so clones, more than 70% found once. Source material: memory CD4+ T cells sorted from blood. As to subset: CD45RA-negative fraction. The receptor set was obtained from a woman in her twenties or thirties in good health.

The sample holds a few counts of this clone. This rearrangement joins TRBV19 to TRBJ1-4; D might be TRBD1 (5 bases). V was shortened by 3 bases and J by 4 bases, with 15 bases between the two germline ends. The CDR3 spans 16 residues. Germline values: CDR1 LNHDA, CDR2 SQIVND (reference sequence). CDR3 residues: CASSMRRDGLNEKLFF. In nucleotides, the CDR3 is TGTGCCAGTAGTATGAGGCGGGACGGACTTAATGAAAAACTGTTTTTT.

The V and J genes are TRBV27 and TRBJ2-5, with TRBD1 identical over 7 bases. Germline V gene lookup returns CDR1 MNHEY and CDR2 SMNVEV (reference sequence). CDR3 length: 17 amino acids. V was pared by 4 bases and J by 5 bases, with 16 bases of the junction left unmatched. The CDR3 spells CASSSKTQGPRGETQYF. The CDR3 bases are TGTGCCAGCAGTTCGAAGACACAGGGGCCGAGGGGGGAGACCCAGTACTTC.

The chain uses TRBV5-1 and TRBJ2-1; 7 bases line up with TRBD1. CDR3 length: 15 residues. CDR1 SGHRS and CDR2 YFSETQ come from the germline V gene. J was trimmed by 9 bases and V by 4 bases; bases with no gene match: 13. The CDR3 nucleotides read TGCGCCAGCAGCGCGCCGGGACAGCCTTTCGGTGAGCAGTTCTTC. Amino acid sequence: CASSAPGQPFGEQFF.

DNA of the CDR3: TGTGCCAGCAGTGAAATATCGGGAAGTTCAGAGACCCAGTACTTC. Residues: CASSEISGSSETQYF. V and J are TRBV2 and TRBJ2-5; a possible D gene is TRBD2 (5 bases). Germline CDR1 is SNHLY and CDR2 is FYNNEI. V dropped 2 bases and J dropped 4 bases, with 14 bases sitting between them. The CDR3 runs to 15 residues. Using reference TRBV2 and TRBJ2-5 for the parts outside the CDR3, the full variable domain is EPEVTQTPSHQVTQMGQEVILRCVPISNHLYFYWYRQILGQKVEFLVSFYNNEISEKSEIFDDQFSVERPDGSNFTLKIRSTKLEDSAMYFCASSEISGSSETQYFGPGTRLLVL.

The gene calls are TRBV27 and TRBJ2-1, with TRBD2 identical over 11 bases. V gave up 7 bases and J gave up 5 bases; unmatched junction bases: 4. This CDR3 comprises 14 residues. Germline CDR1 is MNHEY and CDR2 is SMNVEV (reference sequence). Here the CDR3 DNA reads TGTGCCAGCAAACTAGCGGGAGTTGACAATGAGCAGTTCTTC. This translates into CASKLAGVDNEQFF.

The chain recombines TRBV5-1 with TRBJ2-1; 11 bases are a match to TRBD2. Germline V gene lookup returns CDR1 SGHRS and CDR2 YFSETQ. The V and J ends lost 4 bases and 4 bases, in that order; junction bases with no gene match: 7. The CDR3 runs to 16 residues. CDR3 nucleotide sequence: TGCGCCAGCAGCCCCGGAGGGACTAGCGGATACAATGAGCAGTTCTTC. It is translated as CASSPGGTSGYNEQFF.

This clone was detected ten times or more. The chain employs TRBV29-1 and TRBJ2-1; D is possibly TRBD1 (6 bases). With 3 bases removed from V and 6 bases from J, the gap between germline ends came to 12 bases. This CDR3 has 13 amino acids. CDR1 and CDR2 from the germline V gene are SQVTM and ANQGSEA. The CDR3, as DNA: TGCAGCGTTGATGGGCAGGGGACCAATGAGCAGTTCTTC. It encodes CSVDGQGTNEQFF.

The chain combines TRBV7-2 with TRBJ2-5; 10 nucleotides agree with TRBD2. This CDR3 has 19 amino acids. Germline lookup yields CDR1 SGHTA and CDR2 FQGNSA. Germline trimming cut 4 bases from V and 5 bases from J; bases unmatched to any gene: 19. The DNA for the CDR3 is TGTGCCAGCAGCTCCCCTCTAGCGGGAGATATCAGATCCAGGGAGACCCAGTACTTC. Amino acid sequence: CASSSPLAGDIRSRETQYF.

CDR3 coding DNA: TGTGCCAGCAGTTACTCCCCCGCACAGAACTATGGCTACACCTTC. Protein product: CASSYSPAQNYGYTF. The chain joins TRBV6-5 to TRBJ1-2, with D hard to call. This CDR3 spans 15 amino acids. The germline gives CDR1 MNHEY, CDR2 SVGAGI. V shed 0 bases and J shed 2 bases, with 10 bases lying between them.

Points on this clone: The same CDR3 can be traced to other DNA sequences in this sample. The chain is built from TRBV28 and TRBJ2-7; a weak D match, TRBD1 (6 bases). Trimming took 6 bases from V and 2 from J, leaving 8 bases between them. There are 12 residues in the CDR3. Per the germline V gene, CDR1 is MDHEN and CDR2 is SYDVKM. CDR3 DNA: TGTGCCAGCAGACAGGGCCCCTACGAGCAGTACTTC. It encodes CASRQGPYEQYF.

The chain carries TRBV6-1 and TRBJ1-5, with D tentatively TRBD1 (5 bases). V dropped 6 bases and J dropped 8 bases, with 14 bases sitting between them. This CDR3 is 13 amino acids long. Germline-derived CDR1 and CDR2 are MNHNS and SASEGT. CDR3: CASSPEGLEPQHF. The CDR3 DNA follows: TGTGCCAGCAGCCCGGAGGGGCTAGAGCCCCAGCATTTT.

CDR3 sequence reads: CASVGHITGELFF. In nucleotides, the CDR3 is TGTGCCAGCGTAGGGCACATCACCGGGGAGCTGTTTTTT. The gene calls are TRBV28 and TRBJ2-2, with D unresolved. CDR3 length equals 13 residues. The germline V gene has CDR1 MDHEN and CDR2 SYDVKM. V lost 8 bases, J lost 4 bases, and 11 bases lay in between.

V and J are TRBV29-1 and TRBJ1-1, with 8 nucleotides matching TRBD1. Trimming at V came to 7 bases and at J to 10 bases, leaving 5 bases not matched to a gene. The CDR3 loop spans 10 amino acids. The germline CDR1 and CDR2 sequences are SQVTM and ANQGSEA. This chain's CDR3 is CSADRGRAFF. The CDR3 DNA is TGCAGCGCTGACAGGGGACGAGCTTTCTTT.

A note on this clone: At the DNA level, this CDR3 is encoded by other sequences in the same sample as well. The rearrangement uses TRBV5-1 and TRBJ2-7; D is unclear. CDR1 SGHRS and CDR2 YFSETQ come from the germline V gene. The CDR3 has 12 amino acids. The ends were cut back, 0 bases at V and 4 bases at J, with 5 bases in the middle. The chain's CDR3 is CASSLEGYEQYF. The CDR3 DNA is TGCGCCAGCAGCTTGGAAGGGTACGAGCAGTACTTC.

The CDR3 sequence: CASSTMGQGEQPQHF. The CDR3 nucleotides are TGTGCCAGCAGCACGATGGGACAGGGGGAACAGCCCCAGCATTTT. The chain is built from TRBV6-1 and TRBJ1-5, with 11 nucleotides matching TRBD1. Germline CDR1 reads MNHNS; CDR2 reads SASEGT. V gave up 6 bases and J gave up 7 bases; unmatched junction bases: 8. The CDR3 covers 15 residues.

This chain links TRBV11-2 with TRBJ2-7, with 7 bases lining up with TRBD2. With 5 bases clipped from V and 6 bases from J, the junction kept 13 bases outside the gene matches. Germline CDR1 is SGHAT and CDR2 is FQNNGV. The CDR3 runs 15 residues. CDR3 region: CASSQLRGGRGEQYF. The CDR3 nucleotides read TGTGCCAGCAGCCAGCTCCGCGGCGGGAGAGGCGAGCAGTACTTC. Complete variable domain (other parts from reference TRBV11-2 and TRBJ2-7): EAGVAQSPRYKIIEKRQSVAFWCNPISGHATLYWYQQILGQGPKLLIQFQNNGVVDDSQLPKDRFSAERLKGVDSTLKIQPAKLEDSAVYLCASSQLRGGRGEQYFGPGTRLTVT.

The chain recombines TRBV10-3 with TRBJ1-1; D gene ambiguous. Germline CDR1 ENHRY, CDR2 SYGVKD. The ends were cut back, 0 bases at V and 6 bases at J, with 11 bases in the middle. This CDR3 region has 14 residues. CDR3 residues: CAISESRFAAEAFF. The CDR3 DNA follows: TGTGCCATCAGTGAGTCGAGGTTTGCAGCTGAAGCTTTCTTT.

As to this clone: This CDR3 is also generated by other DNA sequences in the sample. The gene calls are TRBV15 and TRBJ1-2; perhaps TRBD1 as D (5 bases). V lost 0 bases and J 5 bases, leaving 7 bases between the germline ends. CDR3 size: 13 residues. The germline V gene encodes CDR1 LNHNV and CDR2 YYDKDF (reference sequence). The CDR3 DNA is TGTGCCACCAGCAGAGACAGGGTATATGGCTACACCTTC. Translating it yields CATSRDRVYGYTF. The full variable domain, its missing parts supplied by reference TRBV15 and TRBJ1-2, is DAMVIQNPRYQVTQFGKPVTLSCSQTLNHNVMYWYQQKSSQAPKLLFHYYDKDFNNEADTPDNFQSRRPNTSFCFLDIRSPGLGDTAMYLCATSRDRVYGYTFGSGTRLTVV.

Points on this clone: The same CDR3 can be traced to other DNA sequences in this sample. The V call is TRBV5-1, the J call TRBJ2-1, with 9 nucleotides matching TRBD1. Losses at the gene ends were 0 bases for V and 6 bases for J; bases not matched to a gene: 4. CDR3 size: 15 residues. CDR1 is SGHRS, CDR2 YFSETQ, per germline. CDR3 DNA sequence: TGCGCCAGCAGCTTGGGGGACAGGGATAGCAATGAGCAGTTCTTC. Translation gives CASSLGDRDSNEQFF.

The chain links TRBV6-5 to TRBJ1-2; tentatively, D is TRBD1 (5 bases). There are 15 residues in the CDR3. In germline, CDR1 is MNHEY, CDR2 SVGAGI. The V end lost 0 bases, the J end lost 4 bases, and 12 bases lay between the germline ends. CDR3 sequence (DNA): TGTGCCAGCAGTTACTCGAGGCAGGGAACCTATGGCTACACCTTC. Translated: CASSYSRQGTYGYTF.

The chain links TRBV9 to TRBJ2-7; 11 positions match TRBD1. The trim removed 0 bases at V and 2 bases at J, leaving 1 base unmatched. Germline V CDR1 and CDR2: SGDLS, YYNGEE. There are 15 residues in the CDR3. The DNA of the CDR3 is TGTGCCAGCAGCGTAGGGGGACAGGGGGCCTACGAGCAGTACTTC. Amino acid sequence: CASSVGGQGAYEQYF.

This clone has more than one count but fewer than ten. The genes are TRBV7-9 and TRBJ2-7; 7 bases agree with TRBD2. V lost 6 bases, J lost 7 bases, and 18 bases stayed unmatched. Germline V lookup: CDR1 SEHNR, CDR2 FQNEAQ (reference sequence). There are 16 residues in the CDR3. The CDR3 loop reads CASSPNPLAVLREQYF. The CDR3 region has the DNA TGTGCCAGCAGTCCAAACCCCCTAGCGGTCCTTCGGGAGCAGTACTTC. The full variable domain, completed using reference TRBV7-9 and TRBJ2-7, is DTGVSQNPRHKITKRGQNVTFRCDPISEHNRLYWYRQTLGQGPEFLTYFQNEAQLEKSRLLSDRFSAERPKGSFSTLEIQRTEQGDSAMYLCASSPNPLAVLREQYFGPGTRLTVT.

The chain combines TRBV6-1 with TRBJ1-5; D call uncertain. V was trimmed by 9 bases and J by 9 bases, leaving 18 bases between them. Germline CDR1 MNHNS, CDR2 SASEGT. This CDR3 contains 13 residues. DNA of the CDR3: TGTGCCAGTACCATAGGAGGAGGCCGGCCCCAGCATTTT. Translation gives CASTIGGGRPQHF.

This chain connects TRBV5-8 to TRBJ1-3, with D hard to call. The germline V gene encodes CDR1 SGHTS and CDR2 YDEGEE. The CDR3 is made up of 13 amino acids. V lost 9 bases to trimming and J lost 0 bases, with 10 bases between them. The CDR3 nucleotides are TGTGCCACCCAGACGGACTCTGGAAACACCATATATTTT. Translation: CATQTDSGNTIYF.

The J gene is TRBJ1-4, the V gene TRBV9, with D perhaps matching TRBD1 (5 bases). Trimming removed 0 bases from V and 3 bases from J, with 12 bases in between. CDR1 is SGDLS, CDR2 YYNGEE, per germline. The CDR3 has 16 amino acids. The CDR3 is CASSVGGLLPNEKLFF. Written as DNA, the CDR3 is TGTGCCAGCAGCGTAGGGGGACTTCTACCTAATGAAAAACTGTTTTTT.